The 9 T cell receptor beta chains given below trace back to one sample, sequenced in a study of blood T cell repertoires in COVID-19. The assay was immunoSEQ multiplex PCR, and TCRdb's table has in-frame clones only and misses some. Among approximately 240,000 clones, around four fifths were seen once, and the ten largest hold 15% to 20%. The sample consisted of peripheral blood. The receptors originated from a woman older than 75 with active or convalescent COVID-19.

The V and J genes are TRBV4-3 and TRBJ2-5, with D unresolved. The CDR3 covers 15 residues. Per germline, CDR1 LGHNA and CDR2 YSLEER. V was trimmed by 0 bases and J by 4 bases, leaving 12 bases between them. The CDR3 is CASSQDRSRGETQYF. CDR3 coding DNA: TGCGCCAGCAGCCAAGATAGGTCCAGAGGAGAGACCCAGTACTTC.

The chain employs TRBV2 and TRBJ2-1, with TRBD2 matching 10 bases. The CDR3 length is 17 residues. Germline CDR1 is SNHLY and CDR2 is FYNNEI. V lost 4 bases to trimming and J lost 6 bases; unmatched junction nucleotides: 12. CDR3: CASSVRPGLATFNEQFF. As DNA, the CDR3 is TGTGCCAGCAGTGTCCGCCCGGGACTAGCGACGTTCAATGAGCAGTTCTTC.

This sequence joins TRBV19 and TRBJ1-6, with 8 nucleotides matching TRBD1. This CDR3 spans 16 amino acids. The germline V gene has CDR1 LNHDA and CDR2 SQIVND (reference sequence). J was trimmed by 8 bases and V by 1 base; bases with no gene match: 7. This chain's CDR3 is CASSIATGTGYSPLHF. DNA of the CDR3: TGTGCCAGTAGTATAGCCACCGGGACAGGATATTCACCCCTCCACTTT.

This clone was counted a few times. The CDR3 loop reads CASTSWRGNTIYF. In DNA, the CDR3 is TGTGCCAGCACCTCCTGGAGGGGAAACACCATATATTTT. V usage is TRBV27 and J usage is TRBJ1-3, with D uncertain. V lost 7 bases, J lost 4 bases, and 11 bases lay in between. The CDR3 runs 13 residues. CDR1 and CDR2 from the germline V gene are MNHEY and SMNVEV (reference sequence).

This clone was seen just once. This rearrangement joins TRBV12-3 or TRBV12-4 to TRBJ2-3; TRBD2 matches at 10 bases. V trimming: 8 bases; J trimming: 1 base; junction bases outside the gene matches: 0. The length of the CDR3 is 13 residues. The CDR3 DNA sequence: TGTGCCAGCGGGACTAGCGGCACAGATACGCAGTATTTT. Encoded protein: CASGTSGTDTQYF.

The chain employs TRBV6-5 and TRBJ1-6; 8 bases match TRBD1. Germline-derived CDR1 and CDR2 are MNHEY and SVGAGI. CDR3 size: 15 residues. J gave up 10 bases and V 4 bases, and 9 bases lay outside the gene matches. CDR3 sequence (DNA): TGTGCCAGCAGTTTCCGACCGACAGGGGAGTCACCCCTCCACTTT. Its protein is CASSFRPTGESPLHF.

DNA of the CDR3: TGTGCCAGAAGCTTTATCTCCGGGACAGGCGGAGCTGATACGCAGTATTTT. Translated: CARSFISGTGGADTQYF. V is TRBV5-3 and J is TRBJ2-3, with TRBD1 identical over 8 bases. TRBV5-3 is recorded as an ORF, its role being uncertain. With V trimmed by 2 bases and J by 6 bases, 14 bases remained unmatched. This CDR3 region has 17 residues.

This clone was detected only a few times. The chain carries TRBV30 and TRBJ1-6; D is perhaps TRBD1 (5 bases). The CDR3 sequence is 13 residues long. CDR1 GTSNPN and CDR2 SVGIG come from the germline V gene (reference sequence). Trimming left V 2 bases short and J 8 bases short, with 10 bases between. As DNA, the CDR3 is TGTGCCTGGAGTCCACAAGGGGATTCACCCCTCCACTTT. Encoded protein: CAWSPQGDSPLHF.

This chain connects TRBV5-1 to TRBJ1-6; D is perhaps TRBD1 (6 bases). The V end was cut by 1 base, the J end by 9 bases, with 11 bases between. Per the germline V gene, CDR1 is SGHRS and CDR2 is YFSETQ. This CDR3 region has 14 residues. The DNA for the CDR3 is TGCGCCAGCAGCTTGACAGGGAATGTTTCACCCCTCCACTTT. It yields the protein CASSLTGNVSPLHF.